A single TCR beta chain is shown here with its context. What it binds is unknown. CD45RO-negative CD8 cells positively selected for CCR7 made up the naive population, which excluded terminally differentiated effector memory CD45RA+ cells. This sample was included in a study of shared clonotypes between healthy human individuals. Overall study results and limits: A handful of donors had approximately 4.6% of their naive CD4 clonotypes in common.

TCRdb's table, derived via immunoSEQ multiplex PCR, lists solely in-frame clones and lacks some. The table has around 1,900,000 clones, around 93% seen once; the top ten hold less than 2%. The CDR3 has 15 residues. The germline V gene encodes CDR1 LNHNV and CDR2 YYDKDF (reference sequence). The V and J ends lost 8 bases and 0 bases respectively, with 16 bases between them. The chain joins TRBV15 to TRBJ1-2, with a tentative D call TRBD1 (6 bases). This sequence was found in a man in his late teens or twenties in good health. Some clones in this sample may be carry-over from other donors' samples. Sequences were obtained from naive CD8+ T cells from PBMCs. The CDR3 is CATRDTVVSNYGYTF. CDR3 DNA: TGTGCCACCCGGGACACGGTCGTTTCTAACTATGGCTACACCTTC.